This is a list of T cell receptor beta chains from one sample in a study of STAT3 mutations in large granular lymphocyte leukemia. Profiled with immunoSEQ multiplex PCR; TCRdb holds only in-frame clones, not every one. The sample has 2,000 to 2,500 clones, about 60% seen once. What was sequenced was peripheral blood mononuclear cells. The source is a man between 60 and 70 years old with T-cell large granular lymphocyte leukemia. Some clones in this sample may be carry-over from other donors' samples. The CDR3 runs from the conserved cysteine through the conserved F or W. The D gene is left open where the match is weak. Some rows mark clone size as missing; the rest say once, few, many or name a class of expanded clone.

size: .
J: TRBJ2-7
V: TRBV5-1
D: TRBD1
DNA: TGCGCCAGCAGGGTAGTTGGACAGGAGCCCTACGAGCAGTACTTC
CDR3: CASRVVGQEPYEQYF

size: .
J: TRBJ2-3
V: TRBV12-5
D: .
DNA: TGTGCTAGTGGTTCCACCCGACAGTCCACAGATACGCAGTATTTT
CDR3: CASGSTRQSTDTQYF

size: .
J: TRBJ2-5
V: TRBV5-8
D: TRBD1
DNA: TGTGCCAGCAGCGCCCGATTCGGGACAGGGAGGGAGACCCAGTACTTC
CDR3: CASSARFGTGRETQYF

size: .
J: TRBJ1-5
V: TRBV10-3
D: .
DNA: TGTGCCATCAGCCGTAGCGATAGCAATCAGCCCCAGCATTTT
CDR3: CAISRSDSNQPQHF

size: .
J: TRBJ1-2
V: TRBV7-3
D: .
DNA: TGTGCCAGCAGCTTCAGACAGTTTCCCTATGGCTACACCTTC
CDR3: CASSFRQFPYGYTF

size: once
J: TRBJ2-1
V: TRBV29-1
D: .
DNA: TGCAGCGTTGAAGAAACAGGAAAGGTTGACAATGAGCAGTTCTTC
CDR3: CSVEETGKVDNEQFF

size: .
J: TRBJ1-1
V: TRBV29-1
D: .
DNA: TGCAGCGTCGGCTACAGCACTGAAGCTTTCTTT
CDR3: CSVGYSTEAFF

size: .
J: TRBJ2-7
V: TRBV7-9
D: TRBD1
DNA: TGTGCCAGCAGCCTGGGACAGGGGGCTGGCGAGCAGTACTTC
CDR3: CASSLGQGAGEQYF

size: few
J: TRBJ1-5
V: TRBV12-5
D: .
DNA: TGTGCTAGTGGTCAACAGGGAGTTCTTCAGCCCCAGCATTTT
CDR3: CASGQQGVLQPQHF

size: .
J: TRBJ1-2
V: TRBV30
D: TRBD1
DNA: TGTGCCTGGAGTCCAACAGGGGTCGGCTACACCTTC
CDR3: CAWSPTGVGYTF

size: few
J: TRBJ2-7
V: TRBV29-1
D: .
DNA: TGCAGCGTTGGGTCAGGTTTCTACGAGCAGTACTTC
CDR3: CSVGSGFYEQYF

size: .
J: TRBJ2-7
V: TRBV29-1
D: .
DNA: TGCAGCGTTGACGGGCAGGGGGGTTACGAGCAGTACTTC
CDR3: CSVDGQGGYEQYF

size: .
J: TRBJ1-2
V: TRBV20-1
D: .
DNA: TGCAGTGCCGGACCCGGGGGCTACACCTTC
CDR3: CSAGPGGYTF